Given below is one T cell receptor (beta chain) in context. Sequenced by immunoSEQ multiplex PCR; TCRdb stores in-frame clones only, minus some. The sample gives under 150,000 clones, roughly 90% of which show up once; roughly a sixth is in the top ten. The CDR3 is 13 residues long. Trimming stripped 7 bases from V and 12 bases from J, with 16 bases between. Germline V gene data show CDR1 as SNHLY and CDR2 as FYNNEI. This specimen comes from a study of blood T cell repertoires in COVID-19. The sequence came from a man aged 45-60 years with active or convalescent COVID-19. The sequencing input was peripheral blood. V and J are TRBV2 and TRBJ1-6, with D unresolved. CDR3 coding DNA: TGTGCCAGCAACCGGGGTGAGGGCCTACCCCTCCACTTT. Translating it yields CASNRGEGLPLHF. Full variable domain (remainder filled in from reference TRBV2 and TRBJ1-6): EPEVTQTPSHQVTQMGQEVILRCVPISNHLYFYWYRQILGQKVEFLVSFYNNEISEKSEIFDDQFSVERPDGSNFTLKIRSTKLEDSAMYFCASNRGEGLPLHFGNGTRLTVT.